This T cell receptor beta chain was captured by sequencing in a study of OX40 agonist ivuxolimab in advanced cancers. Study as a whole: Six ivuxolimab dose levels, 0.01 to 10 mg/kg, were given intravenously every 2 weeks. With a range of roughly 23 to 79, age averaged 60 years, and approximately 83% were male.

Study-level results: Relative to CD4+ cells, CD8+ T cells on average had more expanded clones. Also present in some nonresponders was a low level of normalized T-cell clonal expansion.

This clone was counted once. The antigen is not known. Looked up from germline, CDR1 is SGHAT and CDR2 is FQDESV (reference sequence). The CDR3 totals 15 residues. V shed 5 bases and J shed 0 bases, with 10 bases lying between them. Clones were sequenced by immunoSEQ multiplex PCR, and TCRdb holds only the in-frame ones, with some missing. The data contain about 58,000 clones, over 80% of them singletons. The chain carries TRBV11-1 and TRBJ1-4, with a possible D match to TRBD1 (5 bases). Sequencing was performed on CD4+ or CD8+ T cells sorted from blood, taken in a trial of the OX40 agonist ivuxolimab. This clonotype was sampled from an adult with an advanced solid tumor such as melanoma, head and neck, liver or kidney cancer. This chain's CDR3 is CASSKGVATNEKLFF. The CDR3 coding sequence is TGTGCCAGCAGCAAAGGGGTTGCAACTAATGAAAAACTGTTTTTT.